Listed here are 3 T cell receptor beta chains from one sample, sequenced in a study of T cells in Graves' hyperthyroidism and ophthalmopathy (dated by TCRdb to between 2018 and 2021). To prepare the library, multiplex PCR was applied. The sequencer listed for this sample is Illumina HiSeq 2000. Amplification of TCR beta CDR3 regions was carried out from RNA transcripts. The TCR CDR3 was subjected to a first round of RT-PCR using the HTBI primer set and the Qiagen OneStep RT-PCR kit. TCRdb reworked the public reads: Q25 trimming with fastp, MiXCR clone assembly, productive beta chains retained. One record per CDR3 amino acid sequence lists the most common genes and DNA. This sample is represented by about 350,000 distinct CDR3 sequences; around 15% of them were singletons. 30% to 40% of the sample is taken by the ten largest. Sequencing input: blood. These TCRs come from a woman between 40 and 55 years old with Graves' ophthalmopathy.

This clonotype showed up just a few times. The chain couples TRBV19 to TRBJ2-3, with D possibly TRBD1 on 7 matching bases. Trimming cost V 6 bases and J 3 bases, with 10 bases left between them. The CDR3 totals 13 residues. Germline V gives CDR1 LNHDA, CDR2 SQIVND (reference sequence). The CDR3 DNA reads TGTGCCAGTAGACCAGGGGGGACAGATACGCAGTATTTT. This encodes CASRPGGTDTQYF.

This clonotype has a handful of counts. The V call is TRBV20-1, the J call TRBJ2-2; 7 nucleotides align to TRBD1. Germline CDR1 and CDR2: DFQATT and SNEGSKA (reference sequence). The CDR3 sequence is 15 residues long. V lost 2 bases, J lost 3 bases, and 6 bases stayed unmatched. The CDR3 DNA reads TGCAGTGCTAGAAGAGACAGGGCGGACACCGGGGAGCTGTTTTTT. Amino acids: CSARRDRADTGELFF.

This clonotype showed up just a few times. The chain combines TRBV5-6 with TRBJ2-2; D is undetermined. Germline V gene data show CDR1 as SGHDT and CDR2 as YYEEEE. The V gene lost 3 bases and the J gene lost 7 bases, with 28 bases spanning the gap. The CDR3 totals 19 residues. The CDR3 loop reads CASSYFYSRAQGISGELFF. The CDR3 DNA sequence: TGTGCCAGCAGCTATTTTTACTCCCGAGCCCAAGGAATCAGCGGGGAGCTGTTTTTT.